Here is one TCR beta chain with its context. Its matching antigen is unknown. Survey-level resolution applied to immunoSEQ assay v3.0. Clones were read by immunoSEQ multiplex PCR, and TCRdb kept only the in-frame ones, dropping some. The table records 30,000 to 40,000 clones, roughly nine tenths of them present only once. The entry originates in a study of long-term antiretroviral therapy in people with HIV. The study's findings and limits: With ART, diversity went up but was still lower than in transplant donor controls.

V was clipped by 6 bases and J by 9 bases; unmatched bases: 18. This CDR3 has 17 amino acids. Germline lookup yields CDR1 SEHNR and CDR2 FQNEAQ (reference sequence). Sequenced here: unsorted PBMCs, sampled 1.1 years after starting antiretroviral therapy. The V call is TRBV7-9, the J call TRBJ2-1, with TRBD1 identical over 9 bases. This clonotype was obtained from a man aged 18 to 30 with HIV. The DNA of the CDR3 is TGTGCCAGCAGTCCCGGAGGAGCGGGACAGGGTGTCACTGAGCAGTTCTTC. Translation: CASSPGGAGQGVTEQFF.